A selection of T cell receptor beta chains follows, all from one sample in a study of shared clonotypes between healthy human individuals. The data were produced by immunoSEQ multiplex PCR, yet TCRdb's version contains in-frame clones alone and is incomplete. The sample holds 950,000 to 1,100,000 clones; more than 65% are singletons and the top ten take 1.5%. Sequencing input: memory CD4+ T cells sorted from blood. Receptor source: a young man in good health. CDR3s include the opening cysteine and the closing phenylalanine or tryptophan. D genes are given only for firm matches. Clone sizes are given selectively: once, few, many, or a class where the clone is expanded.

d_call	v_call	j_call	clone_size	cdr3_aa	cdr3_nt
TRBD1	TRBV6-6	TRBJ1-2	.	CASRPGQGTPGYTF	TGTGCCAGCAGACCGGGACAGGGTACTCCTGGCTACACCTTC
.	TRBV4-3	TRBJ2-7	.	CASSRKEGSYEQYF	TGCGCCAGCAGCCGAAAGGAGGGATCCTACGAGCAGTACTTC
.	TRBV25-1	TRBJ2-2	.	CASSEFGSANTGELFF	TGTGCCAGCAGTGAATTCGGATCCGCGAACACCGGGGAGCTGTTTTTT
.	TRBV10-3	TRBJ2-7	.	CASRGSYEQYF	TGTGCCAGCCGTGGGTCCTACGAGCAGTACTTC
.	TRBV21-1	TRBJ1-5	.	CASSKSGRLLRHSNQPQHF	TGTGCCAGCAGCAAATCGGGACGGCTTCTTCGTCATAGCAATCAGCCCCAGCATTTT
.	TRBV5-4	TRBJ1-3	few	CASSLPGPGNTIYF	TGTGCCAGCAGCTTACCGGGGCCTGGAAACACCATATATTTT
.	TRBV5-1	TRBJ1-4	.	CASRGATNEKLFF	TGCGCCAGCAGGGGAGCAACTAATGAAAAACTGTTTTTT
.	TRBV9	TRBJ1-4	.	CASTRGLNEKLFF	TGTGCCAGCACCCGCGGGCTTAATGAAAAACTGTTTTTT
.	TRBV25-1	TRBJ1-6	few	CASSKPGYSPLHF	TGTGCCAGCTCGAAACCGGGGTATTCACCCCTCCACTTT
.	TRBV5-4	TRBJ1-2	.	CAIQWGNYGYTF	TGTGCCATCCAGTGGGGTAACTATGGCTACACCTTC
.	TRBV21-1	TRBJ2-1	.	CASTPPTAGDYNEQFF	TGTGCCAGCACTCCCCCGACAGCGGGAGACTACAATGAGCAGTTCTTC
TRBD1	TRBV6-1	TRBJ2-7	.	CASIEYGTGGYEQYF	TGTGCCAGCATCGAATACGGGACAGGGGGTTACGAGCAGTACTTC